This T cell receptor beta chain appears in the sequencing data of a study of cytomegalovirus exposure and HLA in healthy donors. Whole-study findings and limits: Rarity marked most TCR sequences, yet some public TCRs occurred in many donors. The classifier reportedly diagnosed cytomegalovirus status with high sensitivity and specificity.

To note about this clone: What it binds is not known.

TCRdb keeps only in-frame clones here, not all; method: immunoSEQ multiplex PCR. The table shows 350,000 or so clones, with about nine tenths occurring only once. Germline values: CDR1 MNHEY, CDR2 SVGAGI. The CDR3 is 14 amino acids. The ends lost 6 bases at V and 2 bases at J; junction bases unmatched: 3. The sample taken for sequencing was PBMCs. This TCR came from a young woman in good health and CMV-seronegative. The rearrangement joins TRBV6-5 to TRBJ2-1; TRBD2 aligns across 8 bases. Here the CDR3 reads CASSRREAYNEQFF. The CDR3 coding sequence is TGTGCCAGCAGCCGGCGGGAGGCCTACAATGAGCAGTTCTTC.